There are many counts of the clone carrying this TCR beta chain. Four PCR rounds used nested alpha and beta constant region primers plus the SP2 primer. Blood and skin TCR RNA was reverse transcribed with alpha and beta constant primers. Using its own MiXCR run on the 5' RACE reads, TCRdb lists one record per CDR3 protein. The sample records about 57,000 distinct CDR3 sequences, approximately 8% being singletons. The sample originates from a study of naive and memory T cell subsets. An oligonucleotide containing a UMI was ligated to the 3' end of TCR cDNA. Whole blood, about 2.5 ml, came from adult healthy volunteers. Unsorted total RNA, roughly 1 to 1000 ng, was DNase treated before reverse transcription. This CDR3 is 15 amino acids long. V lost 0 bases, J lost 4 bases, and 12 bases lay in between. CDR1 is LGHNA, CDR2 YSLEER, per germline.

The genes are TRBV4-3 and TRBJ1-2; TRBD1 might be the D (5 bases). This clonotype was sampled from a female donor in good health. The CDR3 here is CASSQDYAGPYGYTF. The CDR3 DNA sequence: TGCGCCAGCAGCCAAGATTACGCAGGGCCCTATGGCTACACCTTC.